A single sample is the source of the 11 T cell receptor beta chains below, sequenced in a study of OX40 agonist ivuxolimab in advanced cancers. Repertoires were generated with immunoSEQ multiplex PCR, while TCRdb's copy carries only in-frame clones and drops some. This sample has around 41,000 clones, with approximately 80% found just once. Sequencing was performed on CD4+ or CD8+ T cells sorted from blood, taken in a trial of the OX40 agonist ivuxolimab. All receptors come from an adult with an advanced solid tumor such as melanoma, head and neck, liver or kidney cancer.

The chain uses TRBV30 and TRBJ1-3; maybe TRBD1 (5 bases). V dropped 2 bases and J dropped 0 bases, with 23 bases sitting between them. The CDR3 totals 19 residues. Germline V gene data show CDR1 as GTSNPN and CDR2 as SVGIG (reference sequence). The CDR3 DNA is TGTGCCTGGAGTCCGACAGTGAACTCCCTCTTTAGCTCTGGAAACACCATATATTTT. Its translation is CAWSPTVNSLFSSGNTIYF.

As to this clone: This sample also contains other DNA sequences that code for the same CDR3. The genes are TRBV18 and TRBJ1-5; perhaps TRBD1 as D (6 bases). The germline gives CDR1 KGHSH, CDR2 LQKENI. V was trimmed by 4 bases and J by 0 bases, leaving 19 bases between them. This CDR3 is 18 amino acids long. CDR3 in amino acids: CASSQTGYFWNSNQPQHF. CDR3 in DNA: TGTGCCAGCTCACAAACAGGGTACTTCTGGAATAGCAATCAGCCCCAGCATTTT.

The rearrangement uses TRBV28 and TRBJ2-7; 11 bases fit TRBD2. V gave up 6 bases and J gave up 5 bases; unmatched junction bases: 6. Germline CDR1 MDHEN, CDR2 SYDVKM. The CDR3 consists of 14 residues. Here the CDR3 reads CASSRSGRADEQYF. CDR3 coding DNA: TGTGCCAGCAGCCGTAGCGGGAGGGCCGACGAGCAGTACTTC. Variable domain in full (rest from reference TRBV28 and TRBJ2-7): DVKVTQSSRYLVKRTGEKVFLECVQDMDHENMFWYRQDPGLGLRLIYFSYDVKMKEKGDIPEGYSVSREKKERFSLILESASTNQTSMYLCASSRSGRADEQYFGPGTRLTVT.

For the CDR3, the DNA is TGTGCCAGCTTGGCCCTTAGCTCCTACAATGAGCAGTTCTTC. Amino acid sequence: CASLALSSYNEQFF. The rearrangement uses TRBV6-6 and TRBJ2-1; no reliable D call. Germline lookup yields CDR1 MNHNY and CDR2 SVGAGI (reference sequence). The CDR3 contains 14 residues. Trimming pared 8 bases from V and 0 bases from J, leaving 11 bases between.

This chain connects TRBV6-1 to TRBJ2-3; D unclear. Germline lookup yields CDR1 MNHNS and CDR2 SASEGT. The CDR3 spans 12 residues. The V and J ends lost 2 bases and 10 bases respectively, with 10 bases between them. The CDR3 DNA is TGTGCCAGCAGTGAACTCCTTGAGGCGCAGTATTTT. Amino acids: CASSELLEAQYF.

V usage is TRBV29-1 and J usage is TRBJ2-6, with D perhaps given as TRBD1 or TRBD2 (6 bases each). Deletions cut 3 bases from V and 2 bases from J, with 11 bases between. The V gene's germline CDR1 is SQVTM and CDR2 ANQGSEA. The CDR3 totals 15 residues. CDR3 sequence: CSVDRRGTGANVLTF. The CDR3 DNA sequence: TGCAGCGTTGATCGGAGGGGGACTGGGGCCAACGTCCTGACTTTC.

The chain recombines TRBV30 with TRBJ1-6; 9 nucleotides match TRBD1. Germline V gene sequence: CDR1 GTSNPN, CDR2 SVGIG (reference sequence). The length of the CDR3 is 14 residues. Trimming at V came to 4 bases and at J to 10 bases, leaving 8 bases not matched to a gene. In nucleotides, the CDR3 is TGTGCCTGGAACTCAGGGACAGGGCGATCACCCCTCCACTTT. Translated, it gives CAWNSGTGRSPLHF. Full variable domain (outside the CDR3, taken from reference TRBV30 and TRBJ1-6): SQTIHQWPATLVQPVGSPLSLECTVEGTSNPNLYWYRQAAGRGLQLLFYSVGIGQISSEVPQNLSASRPQDRQFILSSKKLLLSDSGFYLCAWNSGTGRSPLHFGNGTRLTVT.

This clone came up once. The chain employs TRBV4-1 and TRBJ2-3, with 8 positions matching TRBD2. The CDR3 is 16 amino acids. V shed 0 bases, J shed 5 bases, and the junction held 7 bases outside the gene matches. Germline lookup yields CDR1 MGHRA and CDR2 YSYEKL. The CDR3: CASSQDGTRSVDTQYF. CDR3 nucleotide sequence: TGCGCCAGCAGCCAAGACGGGACTAGGTCGGTAGATACGCAGTATTTT.

The chain employs TRBV9 and TRBJ2-3, with D possibly matching TRBD2 (6 bases). CDR1 SGDLS and CDR2 YYNGEE come from the germline V gene. The CDR3 runs 14 residues. Trimming left V 2 bases short and J 3 bases short, with 10 bases between. The chain's CDR3 is CASSVGGRTDTQYF. Written as DNA, the CDR3 is TGTGCCAGCAGCGTGGGGGGAAGGACAGATACGCAGTATTTT. Combining the CDR3 with reference TRBV9 and TRBJ2-3 gives the whole variable domain DSGVTQTPKHLITATGQRVTLRCSPRSGDLSVYWYQQSLDQGLQFLIQYYNGEERAKGNILERFSAQQFPDLHSELNLSSLELGDSALYFCASSVGGRTDTQYFGPGTRLTVL.

On this clone: In the same sample, other DNA sequences code for this CDR3. The chain employs TRBV11-2 and TRBJ2-7; D remains unclear. Between the trimmed V and J ends, which lost 5 bases and 2 bases, there was a span of 7 bases. The V gene's germline CDR1 is SGHAT and CDR2 FQNNGV. The CDR3 spans 12 residues. CDR3 coding DNA: TGTGCCAGCAGCCCAAGGCCCTACGAGCAGTACTTC. Its protein product is CASSPRPYEQYF. Based on the CDR3 plus reference TRBV11-2 and TRBJ2-7, the full variable domain is EAGVAQSPRYKIIEKRQSVAFWCNPISGHATLYWYQQILGQGPKLLIQFQNNGVVDDSQLPKDRFSAERLKGVDSTLKIQPAKLEDSAVYLCASSPRPYEQYFGPGTRLTVT.

This chain joins TRBV18 and TRBJ2-7; 8 bases are a match to TRBD1. Per germline, CDR1 KGHSH and CDR2 LQKENI. The CDR3 has 14 amino acids. The V and J ends lost 2 bases and 1 base, in that order; junction bases with no gene match: 1. The CDR3 region has the DNA TGTGCCAGCTCACCAAGACAGGGGTCCTACGAGCAGTACTTC. Translation gives CASSPRQGSYEQYF. Drawing the rest from reference TRBV18 and TRBJ2-7, the complete variable domain is NAGVMQNPRHLVRRRGQEARLRCSPMKGHSHVYWYRQLPEEGLKFMVYLQKENIIDESGMPKERFSAEFPKEGPSILRIQQVVRGDSAAYFCASSPRQGSYEQYFGPGTRLTVT.